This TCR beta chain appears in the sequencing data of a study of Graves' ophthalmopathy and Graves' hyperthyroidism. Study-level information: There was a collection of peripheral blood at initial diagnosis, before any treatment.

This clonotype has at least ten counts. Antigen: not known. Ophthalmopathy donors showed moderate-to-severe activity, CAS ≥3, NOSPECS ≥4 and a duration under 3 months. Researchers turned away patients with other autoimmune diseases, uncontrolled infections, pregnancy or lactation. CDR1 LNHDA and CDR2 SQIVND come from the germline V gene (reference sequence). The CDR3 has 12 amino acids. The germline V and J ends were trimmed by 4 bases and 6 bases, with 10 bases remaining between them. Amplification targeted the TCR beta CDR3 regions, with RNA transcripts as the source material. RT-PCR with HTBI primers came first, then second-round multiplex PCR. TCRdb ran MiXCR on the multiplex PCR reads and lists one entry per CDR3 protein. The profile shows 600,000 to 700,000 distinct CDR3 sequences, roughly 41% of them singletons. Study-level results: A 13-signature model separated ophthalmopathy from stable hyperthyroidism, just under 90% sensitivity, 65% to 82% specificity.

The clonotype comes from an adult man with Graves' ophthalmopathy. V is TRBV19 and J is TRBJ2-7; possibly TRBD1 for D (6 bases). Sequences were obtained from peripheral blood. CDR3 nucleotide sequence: TGTGCCAGTAGTACTGGACAGTTCGAGCAGTACTTC. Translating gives CASSTGQFEQYF.